The rows below give T cell receptor beta chains drawn from one sample of a study of blood T cell repertoires in COVID-19. Assay: immunoSEQ multiplex PCR; the TCRdb copy retains only in-frame clones and omits some. The table has tens of thousands of clones, roughly 90% seen once. Sequences were obtained from peripheral blood. The receptor source for this set is a woman over 75 with active or convalescent COVID-19. The CDR3 runs from the conserved cysteine through the conserved F or W. A D gene is named only where the DNA matches it firmly. Not every row has a clone size; where given, it reads once, few, many or a size class.

D: .; size: once; V: TRBV2; J: TRBJ1-1; CDR3: CASRQNLATEAFF; DNA: TGTGCCAGCAGGCAGAACCTGGCCACTGAAGCTTTCTTT
D: TRBD2; size: .; V: TRBV5-4; J: TRBJ2-3; CDR3: CASSTGTSGTDTQYF; DNA: TGTGCCAGCAGCACCGGGACTAGCGGGACAGATACGCAGTATTTT
D: TRBD2; size: .; V: TRBV29-1; J: TRBJ2-5; CDR3: CSAGRRTSGPQETQYF; DNA: TGCAGCGCCGGCCGGAGGACTAGCGGACCCCAAGAGACCCAGTACTTC
D: .; size: .; V: TRBV6-5; J: TRBJ1-1; CDR3: CASSYLNIDRNTEAFF; DNA: TGTGCCAGCAGTTACCTAAACATCGACAGGAACACTGAAGCTTTCTTT
D: .; size: .; V: TRBV6-2/TRBV6-3; J: TRBJ1-5; CDR3: CASSPHPGDGNQPQHF; DNA: TGTGCCAGCAGCCCTCACCCAGGGGACGGCAATCAGCCCCAGCATTTT
D: .; size: .; V: TRBV7-8; J: TRBJ2-3; CDR3: CASSLPTSTDTQYF; DNA: TGTGCCAGCAGCTTGCCCACTAGCACAGATACGCAGTATTTT
D: TRBD1; size: .; V: TRBV28; J: TRBJ1-2; CDR3: CASSLSWTGAFYGYTF; DNA: TGTGCCAGCAGTTTATCTTGGACAGGGGCCTTCTATGGCTACACCTTC
D: TRBD2; size: .; V: TRBV5-6; J: TRBJ2-7; CDR3: CASSSSTSGPTYEQYF; DNA: TGTGCCAGCAGCTCCTCGACTAGCGGGCCTACCTACGAGCAGTACTTC
D: .; size: .; V: TRBV27; J: TRBJ2-1; CDR3: CASSGGLNEQFF; DNA: TGTGCCAGCAGTGGAGGACTCAATGAGCAGTTCTTC
D: .; size: .; V: TRBV11-2; J: TRBJ1-3; CDR3: CASSLGGGKNSGNTIYF; DNA: TGTGCCAGCAGCTTAGGAGGAGGGAAGAACTCCGGAAACACCATATATTTT
D: TRBD1; size: .; V: TRBV6-6; J: TRBJ1-3; CDR3: CASSPTGVEGNTIYF; DNA: TGTGCCAGCAGCCCCACAGGGGTGGAGGGAAACACCATATATTTT
D: TRBD2; size: .; V: TRBV6-1; J: TRBJ2-7; CDR3: CASSDPPGEGGTSYEQYF; DNA: TGTGCCAGCAGTGATCCTCCCGGGGAGGGAGGGACTTCCTACGAGCAGTACTTC
D: TRBD2; size: .; V: TRBV11-2; J: TRBJ2-7; CDR3: CASSLGRGPPYEQYF; DNA: TGTGCCAGCAGCTTGGGGAGGGGTCCCCCCTACGAGCAGTACTTC
D: TRBD2; size: .; V: TRBV6-2/TRBV6-3; J: TRBJ2-3; CDR3: CASSSPRLAADTQYF; DNA: TGTGCCAGCAGTTCGCCCCGACTAGCTGCAGATACGCAGTATTTT
D: TRBD2; size: once; V: TRBV6-2/TRBV6-3; J: TRBJ2-1; CDR3: CASSYLREGNEQFF; DNA: TGTGCCAGCAGTTATTTACGGGAGGGGAATGAGCAGTTCTTC
D: TRBD1; size: .; V: TRBV19; J: TRBJ2-7; CDR3: CASSIDRASEQYF; DNA: TGTGCCAGTAGTATCGACAGGGCAAGCGAGCAGTACTTC
D: .; size: .; V: TRBV5-1; J: TRBJ2-1; CDR3: CASRDMGGSYNEQFF; DNA: TGCGCCAGCCGCGACATGGGGGGCTCCTACAATGAGCAGTTCTTC
D: .; size: .; V: TRBV12-3/TRBV12-4; J: TRBJ1-3; CDR3: CASSRNTIYF; DNA: TGTGCCAGTTCTAGAAACACCATATATTTT
D: .; size: .; V: TRBV24-1; J: TRBJ1-2; CDR3: CATSDPDSGYTF; DNA: TGTGCCACCAGTGACCCGGACAGCGGCTACACCTTC
D: .; size: once; V: TRBV7-2; J: TRBJ2-4; CDR3: CASSGGGLAKNIQYF; DNA: TGTGCCAGCAGCGGGGGCGGGCTAGCCAAAAACATTCAGTACTTC
D: TRBD1; size: .; V: TRBV25-1; J: TRBJ1-6; CDR3: CASLSQLRDRGYSPLHF; DNA: TGTGCCAGCCTCTCCCAGCTTAGGGACAGGGGTTATTCACCCCTCCACTTT
D: TRBD1; size: .; V: TRBV6-5; J: TRBJ1-5; CDR3: CASSRGQGRNQPQHF; DNA: TGTGCCAGCAGTAGAGGACAGGGGCGAAATCAGCCCCAGCATTTT
D: TRBD1; size: few; V: TRBV7-2; J: TRBJ1-3; CDR3: CASSLTGQGSNTIYF; DNA: TGTGCCAGCAGCTTAACGGGACAGGGTAGTAACACCATATATTTT
D: .; size: .; V: TRBV15; J: TRBJ2-7; CDR3: CATSSRTAYEQYF; DNA: TGTGCCACCAGCAGTAGGACAGCCTACGAGCAGTACTTC
D: .; size: .; V: TRBV2; J: TRBJ1-4; CDR3: CASSVGQNGEKLFF; DNA: TGTGCCAGCAGTGTCGGACAGAACGGAGAAAAACTGTTTTTT
D: .; size: .; V: TRBV28; J: TRBJ1-1; CDR3: CASSSGLPPGAFF; DNA: TGTGCCAGCAGTTCGGGACTCCCGCCGGGTGCTTTCTTT
D: .; size: .; V: TRBV5-1; J: TRBJ2-3; CDR3: CASSLETNTQYF; DNA: TGCGCCAGCAGCTTGGAGACTAATACGCAGTATTTT
D: TRBD2; size: .; V: TRBV6-2/TRBV6-3; J: TRBJ2-3; CDR3: CASSWASGRITDTQYF; DNA: TGTGCCAGCAGTTGGGCTAGCGGGAGGATCACAGATACGCAGTATTTT
D: TRBD1; size: .; V: TRBV28; J: TRBJ2-7; CDR3: CASSSGQGAYEQYF; DNA: TGTGCCAGCAGTTCCGGACAGGGCGCCTACGAGCAGTACTTC
D: TRBD2; size: .; V: TRBV6-6; J: TRBJ2-1; CDR3: CASTTQASGTYNEQFF; DNA: TGTGCCAGCACCACACAGGCTAGCGGGACCTACAATGAGCAGTTCTTC
D: TRBD1; size: .; V: TRBV7-6; J: TRBJ2-1; CDR3: CASSLGTGQDNEQFF; DNA: TGTGCCAGCAGCTTGGGGACAGGGCAAGACAATGAGCAGTTCTTC
D: TRBD1; size: .; V: TRBV20-1; J: TRBJ1-4; CDR3: CSASPGQGSNEKLFF; DNA: TGCAGTGCTAGTCCCGGACAGGGGAGTAATGAAAAACTGTTTTTT
D: .; size: .; V: TRBV5-1; J: TRBJ1-2; CDR3: CASSSQGDYGYTF; DNA: TGCGCCAGCAGCTCACAGGGTGACTATGGCTACACCTTC
D: .; size: .; V: TRBV28; J: TRBJ1-2; CDR3: CASSPRRFVGYGYTF; DNA: TGTGCCAGCAGCCCGAGAAGATTCGTCGGCTATGGCTACACCTTC
D: TRBD1; size: .; V: TRBV5-8; J: TRBJ1-1; CDR3: CASSRERQGPEAFF; DNA: TGTGCCAGCAGCCGAGAAAGACAGGGGCCTGAAGCTTTCTTT
D: .; size: .; V: TRBV24-1; J: TRBJ1-5; CDR3: CATSDAGVPGKPQHF; DNA: TGTGCCACCAGTGATGCAGGGGTGCCGGGGAAGCCCCAGCATTTT